These 10 T cell receptor beta chains came from one sample sequenced in a study of beta chain features in type 1 diabetes. Expressed TCRB transcripts were sequenced because the isolated RNA had all been reverse transcribed beforehand. Assay used: immunoSEQ multiplex PCR; TCRdb lists only in-frame clones, some missing. The sample yields about 470,000 clones, around 28% seen once. The sequencing sample was made of naive CD4+ T cells from blood. Receptor source: a man between 18 and 29 years old in good health.

This clone was detected a few times. The chain uses TRBV7-2 and TRBJ2-5; a possible D gene is TRBD2 (5 bases). The V end lost 5 bases, the J end lost 2 bases, and 12 bases lay between the germline ends. Germline CDR1 and CDR2: SGHTA and FQGNSA. The length of the CDR3 is 14 residues. CDR3 amino acids: CASSPAWTQETQYF. DNA of the CDR3: TGTGCCAGCAGCCCTGCTTGGACTCAAGAGACCCAGTACTTC. The variable domain in full, completed from reference TRBV7-2 and TRBJ2-5, reads GAGVSQSPSNKVTEKGKDVELRCDPISGHTALYWYRQSLGQGLEFLIYFQGNSAPDKSGLPSDRFSAERTGGSVSTLTIQRTQQEDSAVYLCASSPAWTQETQYFGPGTRLLVL.

This clone has just a few counts. This rearrangement joins TRBV29-1 to TRBJ2-5, with 12 bases identical to TRBD2. Germline lookup yields CDR1 SQVTM and CDR2 ANQGSEA. The J segment lost 5 bases and the V segment lost 5 bases, leaving 6 bases of the junction unmatched. The CDR3 runs 14 residues. The CDR3 loop reads CSVFSSGREETQYF. In DNA form, the CDR3 reads TGCAGCGTTTTCTCTAGCGGGAGGGAGGAGACCCAGTACTTC.

CDR3 protein: CASSPINTQYF. The CDR3 bases are TGTGCCAGCAGCCCCATTAATACGCAGTATTTT. The chain has TRBV11-2 and TRBJ2-3, with no clear D. Between the trimmed V and J ends, which lost 5 bases and 7 bases, there was a span of 7 bases. Germline values: CDR1 SGHAT, CDR2 FQNNGV. The CDR3 is 11 residues long.

Only a few counts were recorded for this clone. The same CDR3 can be traced to other DNA sequences in this sample. The chain links TRBV4-3 to TRBJ2-1; the match to TRBD1 covers 8 bases. V was pared by 3 bases and J by 10 bases, with 5 bases of the junction left unmatched. This CDR3 is 13 amino acids long. The germline CDR1 and CDR2 sequences are LGHNA and YSLEER. The CDR3, as DNA: TGCGCCAGCAGCCAGGACAGGGAAGGAGAGCAGTTCTTC. Translated, it gives CASSQDREGEQFF.

The chain couples TRBV7-9 to TRBJ2-3; D is uncertain. Between the trimmed V and J ends, which lost 5 bases and 6 bases, there was a span of 9 bases. This CDR3 spans 12 amino acids. Germline values: CDR1 SEHNR, CDR2 FQNEAQ (reference sequence). In nucleotides, the CDR3 is TGTGCCAGCAGCCCTCAGGAGGATACGCAGTATTTT. Amino acid sequence: CASSPQEDTQYF.

This clone was detected only a few times. The rearrangement links TRBV29-1 to TRBJ2-3; no reliable D call. CDR1 SQVTM and CDR2 ANQGSEA come from the germline V gene. This CDR3 contains 12 residues. With 5 bases removed from V and 2 bases from J, the gap between germline ends came to 8 bases. Here the CDR3 DNA reads TGCAGCGTTTACGACTTCACAGATACGCAGTATTTT. Amino acids: CSVYDFTDTQYF.

This clone occurred a few times. V usage is TRBV7-9 and J usage is TRBJ2-1, with 8 bases fitting TRBD2. The CDR3 covers 13 residues. The junction had 7 bases not matched to a gene; V was cut back by 5 bases and J by 10 bases. Germline-derived CDR1 and CDR2 are SEHNR and FQNEAQ (reference sequence). The CDR3 loop is CASSLREAGEQFF. Written as DNA, the CDR3 is TGTGCCAGCAGCCTGCGGGAGGCCGGGGAGCAGTTCTTC.

The chain employs TRBV29-1 and TRBJ2-5; D gene uncertain. Germline CDR1 SQVTM, CDR2 ANQGSEA. V was cut by 2 bases and J by 2 bases, with 12 bases left in between. The length of the CDR3 is 14 residues. The CDR3 sequence: CSVENDFGQETQYF. The CDR3 coding sequence is TGCAGCGTTGAAAACGATTTCGGACAAGAGACCCAGTACTTC.

The genes are TRBV9 and TRBJ2-7; possible D gene TRBD2, 6 bases. The CDR3 sequence is 15 residues long. CDR1 SGDLS and CDR2 YYNGEE come from the germline V gene. The V end was cut by 0 bases, the J end by 2 bases, with 12 bases between. The CDR3 bases are TGTGCCAGCAGCGTAGCGAGTAGCGGTGCCTACGAGCAGTACTTC. Amino acids: CASSVASSGAYEQYF.

This sequence joins TRBV28 and TRBJ1-2; tentative D call: TRBD1 (6 bases). CDR3 size: 12 residues. The germline CDR1 and CDR2 sequences are MDHEN and SYDVKM. V was cut by 2 bases and J by 6 bases, with 7 bases left in between. This chain's CDR3 is CASSLPGDGYTF. Here the CDR3 DNA reads TGTGCCAGCAGTTTACCAGGGGATGGCTACACCTTC.